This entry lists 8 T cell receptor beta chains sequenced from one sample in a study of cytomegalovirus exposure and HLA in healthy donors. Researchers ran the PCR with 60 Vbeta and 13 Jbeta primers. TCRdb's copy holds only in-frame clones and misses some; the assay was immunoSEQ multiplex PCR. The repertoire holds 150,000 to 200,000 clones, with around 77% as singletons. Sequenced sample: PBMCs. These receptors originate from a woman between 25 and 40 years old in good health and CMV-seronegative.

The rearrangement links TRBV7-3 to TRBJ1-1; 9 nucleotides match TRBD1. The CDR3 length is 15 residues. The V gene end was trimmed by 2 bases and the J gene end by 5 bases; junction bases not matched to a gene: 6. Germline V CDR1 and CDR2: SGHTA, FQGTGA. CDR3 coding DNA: TGTGCCAGCAGCTTACGGGACAGGGATATAACTGAAGCTTTCTTT. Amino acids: CASSLRDRDITEAFF.

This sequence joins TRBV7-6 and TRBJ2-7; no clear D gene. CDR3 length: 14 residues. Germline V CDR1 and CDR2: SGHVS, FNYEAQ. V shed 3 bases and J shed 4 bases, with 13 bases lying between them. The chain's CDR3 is CASSLLSSMYEQYF. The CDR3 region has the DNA TGTGCCAGCAGCTTGTTGAGTTCAATGTACGAGCAGTACTTC.

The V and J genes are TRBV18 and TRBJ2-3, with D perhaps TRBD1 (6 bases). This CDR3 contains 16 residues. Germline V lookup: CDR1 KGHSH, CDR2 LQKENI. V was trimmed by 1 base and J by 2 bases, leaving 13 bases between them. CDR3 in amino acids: CASSPLGAGDTDTQYF. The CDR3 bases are TGTGCCAGCTCACCACTTGGTGCAGGGGACACAGATACGCAGTATTTT.

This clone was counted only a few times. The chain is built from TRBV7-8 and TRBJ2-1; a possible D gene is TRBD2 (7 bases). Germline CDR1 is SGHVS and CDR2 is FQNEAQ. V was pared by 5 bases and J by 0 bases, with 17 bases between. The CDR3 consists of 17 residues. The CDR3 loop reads CASSPGQGRGSYNEQFF. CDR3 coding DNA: TGTGCCAGCAGCCCCGGCCAGGGGAGGGGCTCCTACAATGAGCAGTTCTTC.

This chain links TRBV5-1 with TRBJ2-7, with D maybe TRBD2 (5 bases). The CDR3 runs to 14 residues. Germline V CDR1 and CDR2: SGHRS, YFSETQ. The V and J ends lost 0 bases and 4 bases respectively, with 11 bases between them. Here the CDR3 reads CASSLGGYKYEQYF. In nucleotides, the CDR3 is TGCGCCAGCAGCTTGGGAGGGTATAAGTACGAGCAGTACTTC.

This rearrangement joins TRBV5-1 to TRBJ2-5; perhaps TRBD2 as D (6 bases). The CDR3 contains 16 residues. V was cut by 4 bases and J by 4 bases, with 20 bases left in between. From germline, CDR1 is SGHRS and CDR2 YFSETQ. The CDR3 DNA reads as TGCGCCAGCAGCCCCGGGACTCGGGGACCGGGAGAGACCCAGTACTTC. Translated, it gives CASSPGTRGPGETQYF.

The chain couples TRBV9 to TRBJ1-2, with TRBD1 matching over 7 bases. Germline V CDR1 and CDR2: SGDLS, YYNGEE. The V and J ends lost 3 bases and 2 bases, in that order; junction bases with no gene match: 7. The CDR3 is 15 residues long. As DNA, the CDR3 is TGTGCCAGCAGCGGGGAACAGGGGCCGAACTATGGCTACACCTTC. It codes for CASSGEQGPNYGYTF.

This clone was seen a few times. In DNA form, the CDR3 reads TGTGCCAGCAGGGAGTGGGTCGGGAATGAGCAGTTCTTC. Translated: CASREWVGNEQFF. The V and J genes are TRBV27 and TRBJ2-1; D remains ambiguous. The CDR3 extends over 13 amino acids. Germline-derived CDR1 and CDR2 are MNHEY and SMNVEV (reference sequence). Trimming removed 6 bases at V and 7 bases at J, with 13 bases between.